This T cell receptor (beta chain) was captured by sequencing in a study of T cell responses to AZD1222 COVID-19 vaccine (dated by TCRdb to about 2021). Regarding the study in general: AZD1222 recipients with second doses at about 4 weeks or about 12 weeks were pooled, because spike-specific TCR depth and breadth did not differ between schedules. A total of 233 trial participants underwent TCR sequencing, of whom approximately 210 received two doses of AZD1222 and 26 received two doses of the MenACWY control vaccine. Trial participants were enrolled by age into subgroups of 18-55, 56-69 and 70-plus years, and around 150, 29 and 61 TCR-sequenced participants, respectively, were included in these subgroups.

Reading the germline V gene gives CDR1 MNHEY and CDR2 SVGAGI. The CDR3 contains 15 residues, cysteine and phenylalanine counted. The sequence is cut down to CDR3 DNA, 45 bases in frame from base 1. For this chain, trimming is 6 bases at the V end and 5 bases at the J end, and the number of junction bases without a gene match is 9. Study-wide findings and limitations: Participants were mostly white British, with more females than males. The authors suggested clonal diversity may have been underestimated. Conclusions about previously exposed vaccinees were limited because only six or seven AZD1222 recipients were SARS-CoV-2 seropositive at baseline. After two AZD1222 doses, both the breadth and the depth of spike-specific TCRs were significantly higher than at day 0 and than in MenACWY recipients. Nearly half of unique spike-specific TCRs reportedly recognized epitopes outside regions mutated in the B.1.351 and B.1.1.7 variants. In the small 56-69-year group, the increase in depth fell short of significance, most likely because of low power. Because no day 14 peak-response samples were available, repertoires were characterized only after the peak T cell response. The whole spike protein was spanned by vaccine-associated CD4 TCRs, and dominant responses were seen in regions 160-218 and 743-854.

This clone was seen just once. What antigen it recognizes has not been identified. Per-base qualities were not stored, and no clone one base away is much larger. The CDR3 regions of human TCRbeta chains were analyzed by immunosequencing. On the authors' methods: TCRs in the repertoires were compared against a reference library of SARS-CoV-2-specific TCRs that had been generated with the MIRA antigen-specificity platform. Breadth meant the fraction of unique TCRs that were SARS-CoV-2-associated, whereas depth meant the fraction of total T cells that were SARS-CoV-2-associated. Using the MIRA data, each spike-specific TCR was assigned both to the spike region to which the TCR was reactive and to a CD4 or CD8 class. Log10-transformed breadth and depth values were compared by one-way ANOVA with Sidak's multiple comparisons tests. TCRdb carries this immuneACCESS record with in-frame sequences only. Its versions omit some clonotypes, under half of them owing to an unresolved V gene in the studies checked, with the rest unexplained. That table gives V, J and clone size, and the DNA gave D and trimming. This sample is represented by 150,000 to 160,000 clones; about nine tenths of them were singletons. 3% to 3.5% of the sample belongs to the ten largest clones.

The time point label on this specimen signifies: baseline before first vaccination. The vaccinee samples were drawn from two UK trials, COV001 and COV002, one of which was a single-blind randomized controlled phase 2/3 trial testing AZD1222 (ChAdOx1 nCoV-19) in healthy adults. For TCRbeta chain sequencing, PBMC samples were collected from trial participants at day 0 and at day 28 after the second dose. The V gene is TRBV6-5 and the J gene is TRBJ2-5, and TRBD2 aligns with 10 junction nucleotides. The sequence derives from an adult in good health. The material sequenced was peripheral blood, taken on day 0 of AZD1222 vaccination. The CDR3 protein is CASRPAAGGRETQYF. Here is the DNA: TGTGCCAGCAGACCCGCAGCGGGGGGGCGCGAGACCCAGTACTTC.